The rows below give T cell receptor beta chains drawn from one sample of a study of T cell changes during pregnancy in multiple sclerosis. Assay: immunoSEQ multiplex PCR; the TCRdb copy retains only in-frame clones and omits some. This table holds about 68,000 clones, 91% found once. This specimen was peripheral blood, taken in the first trimester of pregnancy. The source is a female donor with multiple sclerosis, enrolled in a pregnancy study. Both conserved end residues are part of each CDR3. The D gene is left open where the match is weak. Size tells how often a clone was seen (once, few, many) or the class of an expanded clone, and some rows leave it out.

clone_size	j_call	v_call	d_call	cdr3_nt	cdr3_aa
NA	TRBJ1-5	TRBV28	NA	TGTGCCAGCAGTTTAAAAGGGGCAAAGCGGCCCCAGCATTTT	CASSLKGAKRPQHF
NA	TRBJ1-6	TRBV6-6	NA	TGTGCCAGCAGTTCCGGGAGGACCGAATCACCCCTCCACTTT	CASSSGRTESPLHF
NA	TRBJ2-1	TRBV7-9	TRBD1	TGTGCCAGCGGGGAACGCACAGGGGTGTCCTACAATGAGCAGTTCTTC	CASGERTGVSYNEQFF
NA	TRBJ2-7	TRBV2	NA	TGTGCCAGCAGTGAAAGGGAGCGGAGCTACGAGCAGTACTTC	CASSERERSYEQYF
NA	TRBJ2-7	TRBV12-1	NA	TGTGCCAGCAACCGGGGGGGACCCTACGAGCAGTACTTC	CASNRGGPYEQYF
NA	TRBJ2-5	TRBV30	NA	TGTGCCTGGAGTGCCGCAGGGGTGGAGACCCAGTACTTC	CAWSAAGVETQYF
once	TRBJ1-4	TRBV5-5	TRBD1	TGTGCCAGCAGCTTTGAGGTTAGGGACAGTCTTAAGGAAAAACTGTTTTTT	CASSFEVRDSLKEKLFF
few	TRBJ1-4	TRBV10-3	TRBD1	TGTGCCATCAGGGACAGGGGAAGGGATGAAAAACTGTTTTTT	CAIRDRGRDEKLFF
NA	TRBJ1-5	TRBV6-1	NA	TGTGCCAGCAGTGGTTCAGCTGGAGATCAGCCCCAGCATTTT	CASSGSAGDQPQHF
NA	TRBJ1-3	TRBV5-1	TRBD1	TGCGCCAGCAGTTACGGGACAGGGGGTGGAAACACCATATATTTT	CASSYGTGGGNTIYF
NA	TRBJ1-4	TRBV4-2	NA	TGTGCCAGCAGCCAAGACTTCGGGGCAACTAATGAAAAACTGTTTTTT	CASSQDFGATNEKLFF
NA	TRBJ1-6	TRBV30	TRBD1	TGTGCCTGGGAGACAGGGCTCTCGAATTCACCCCTCCACTTT	CAWETGLSNSPLHF
NA	TRBJ2-3	TRBV2	TRBD2	TGTGCCAGCAGCAGGGCGGGGGGCGATACGCAGTATTTT	CASSRAGGDTQYF
NA	TRBJ2-2	TRBV29-1	TRBD2	TGCAGCGTTGGCCTAGCGGGAGGACCCGGGGAGCTGTTTTTT	CSVGLAGGPGELFF
NA	TRBJ1-1	TRBV9	NA	TGTGCCAGCAGCGTAGGCGGGGCGAACACTGAAGCTTTCTTT	CASSVGGANTEAFF
NA	TRBJ2-7	TRBV30	NA	TGTGCCTGGAGTGCAGGATGGGAGCAGTACTTC	CAWSAGWEQYF
NA	TRBJ1-5	TRBV6-5	TRBD1	TGTGCCAGCAGTCTCAGGGGGGAAGGTAATCAGCCCCAGCATTTT	CASSLRGEGNQPQHF
NA	TRBJ2-5	TRBV2	NA	TGTGCCAGCAGTGAACGAGGACAAGAGACCCAGTACTTC	CASSERGQETQYF
NA	TRBJ1-3	TRBV30	NA	TGTGCCTGGAGTCCCGGGGAGGGGGGTACTGGAAACACCATATATTTT	CAWSPGEGGTGNTIYF
once	TRBJ1-2	TRBV28	NA	TGTGCCAGCAGTCGGCCTCAGGCCGGCTACACCTTC	CASSRPQAGYTF
few	TRBJ1-2	TRBV19	NA	TGTGCCAGTAGTATAGGCGGCGGATCCTATGGCTACACCTTC	CASSIGGGSYGYTF
NA	TRBJ2-3	TRBV6-4	TRBD2	TGTGCCAGCAGTCCACGAGGTAGCGGGGCAACAGATACGCAGTATTTT	CASSPRGSGATDTQYF
NA	TRBJ1-4	TRBV6-5	NA	TGTGCCAGCAGTACAGGCGGGGAACTGTTTTTT	CASSTGGELFF
NA	TRBJ2-3	TRBV5-1	NA	TGCGCCAGCAGCTTGGTCCCGAGCACAGATACGCAGTATTTT	CASSLVPSTDTQYF
NA	TRBJ2-3	TRBV7-2	TRBD2	TGTGCCAGCAGCTCGCGGGGACTAGTCACAGATACGCAGTATTTT	CASSSRGLVTDTQYF
NA	TRBJ2-1	TRBV5-1	TRBD2	TGCGCCAGCAGCGCGGGACTAGCGGGAGTCAATGAGCAGTTCTTC	CASSAGLAGVNEQFF
NA	TRBJ2-7	TRBV18	TRBD2	TGTGCCAGCTCACCGTTCGGGACTAGCGGGACCTACGAGCAGTACTTC	CASSPFGTSGTYEQYF
NA	TRBJ2-1	TRBV6-1	TRBD1	TGTGCCAGCAGACCTCGGACAGGGGACGCATGGGGGCAGTTCTTC	CASRPRTGDAWGQFF
NA	TRBJ1-2	TRBV2	NA	TGTGCCAGCAGTGAAGCGCCACCGAGGAACTATGGCTACACCTTC	CASSEAPPRNYGYTF
NA	TRBJ1-5	TRBV7-9	TRBD1	TGTGCCAGCAGCCCGCCGGGACAGGGGGATCAGCCCCAGCATTTT	CASSPPGQGDQPQHF
many	TRBJ2-3	TRBV4-2	TRBD1	TGTGCCAGCAGCCAAGATGCCCCGGGACAGGGGGCAGATACGCAGTATTTT	CASSQDAPGQGADTQYF
NA	TRBJ1-2	TRBV7-8	NA	TGTGCCAGCAGCTTAGAGGGGGGGAGCTATGGCTACACCTTC	CASSLEGGSYGYTF
NA	TRBJ2-1	TRBV2	NA	TGTGCCAGCAGCCCAGGCAGGGAGCAGTTCTTC	CASSPGREQFF
NA	TRBJ1-2	TRBV10-3	NA	TGTGCCATCAGTGAAGTTTCAGGGGTCTATGGCTACACCTTC	CAISEVSGVYGYTF
NA	TRBJ2-7	TRBV10-2	NA	TGCGCCAGCAGTGTGGGGGGGCTGAACGAGCAGTACTTC	CASSVGGLNEQYF
NA	TRBJ2-3	TRBV5-4	TRBD1	TGTGCCAGCAGGCGGGACAGGGGTACAGATACGCAGTATTTT	CASRRDRGTDTQYF
NA	TRBJ2-1	TRBV4-1	TRBD1	TGCGCCAGCAGCCAGCCCGGGACAGGGGAGTACAATGAGCAGTTCTTC	CASSQPGTGEYNEQFF
NA	TRBJ1-6	TRBV7-8	NA	TGTGCCAGCAGCCTATGGCCGGGAACAAGGAATTCACCCCTCCACTTT	CASSLWPGTRNSPLHF
NA	TRBJ2-7	TRBV28	NA	TGTGCCAGCAGTTCCCCCGGAGGTACCCCCTCCTACTACGAGCAGTACTTC	CASSSPGGTPSYYEQYF
NA	TRBJ2-2	TRBV30	NA	TGTGCCTGGAGCAGGGGCAGGAGCACCGGGGAGCTGTTTTTT	CAWSRGRSTGELFF
NA	TRBJ1-6	TRBV5-6	NA	TGTGCCAGCAGCTTGTCCCCGAGTCGCGATTCACCCCTCCACTTT	CASSLSPSRDSPLHF